These T cell receptor beta chains were read from a single sample in a study of cytomegalovirus exposure and HLA in healthy donors. Repertoires were generated with immunoSEQ multiplex PCR, while TCRdb's copy carries only in-frame clones and drops some. The profile shows 150,000 to 200,000 clones, about four fifths of them singletons. The sequenced sample consisted of PBMCs. These TCRs come from a girl between 10 and 17 years old in good health and CMV-seropositive. Each CDR3 is given with its conserved first and last residue. The D gene is left open where the match is weak. Not every row has a clone size; where given, it reads once, few, many or a size class.

clone size	V gene	D gene	J gene	CDR3 protein	CDR3 DNA
NA	TRBV6-5	NA	TRBJ2-2	CASSYPGGELFF	TGTGCCAGCAGTTACCCGGGCGGGGAGCTGTTTTTT
NA	TRBV18	TRBD1	TRBJ2-5	CASSKGASLFTQYF	TGTGCCAGCTCTAAGGGGGCCAGTCTATTTACCCAGTACTTC
NA	TRBV7-9	TRBD2	TRBJ2-5	CASSLAMGLAVQETQYF	TGTGCCAGCAGCTTAGCGATGGGACTAGCGGTCCAAGAGACCCAGTACTTC
few	TRBV10-2	NA	TRBJ2-7	CASRARTYEQYF	TGCGCCAGCAGGGCCAGAACCTACGAGCAGTACTTC
NA	TRBV29-1	NA	TRBJ1-2	CSVARGGDYGYTF	TGCAGCGTTGCGAGGGGGGGCGACTATGGCTACACCTTC
NA	TRBV5-8	NA	TRBJ1-1	CASSLGAGSTEAFF	TGTGCCAGCAGCTTGGGTGCGGGTAGCACTGAAGCTTTCTTT
NA	TRBV19	NA	TRBJ1-5	CASRRYSNQPQHF	TGTGCCAGTAGGCGGTACAGCAATCAGCCCCAGCATTTT
NA	TRBV5-8	NA	TRBJ2-6	CASSLAAAISGANVLTF	TGTGCCAGCAGCTTGGCCGCAGCGATCTCTGGGGCCAACGTCCTGACTTTC
NA	TRBV7-8	TRBD2	TRBJ2-1	CASSPPGLASEQFF	TGTGCCAGCAGCCCCCCGGGACTAGCATCCGAGCAGTTCTTC
NA	TRBV18	NA	TRBJ2-7	CASSAVDYEQYF	TGTGCCAGCTCAGCGGTGGACTACGAGCAGTACTTC
few	TRBV18	TRBD1	TRBJ1-2	CASSRGQGVFGYTF	TGTGCCAGCTCCCGAGGGCAGGGGGTTTTTGGCTACACCTTC
once	TRBV10-3	NA	TRBJ2-7	CAISEQTGGAYEQYF	TGTGCCATCAGTGAGCAAACAGGGGGGGCATACGAGCAGTACTTC
NA	TRBV15	TRBD1	TRBJ2-7	CATSIPGQSSYEQYF	TGTGCCACCAGCATACCGGGACAGAGCTCCTACGAGCAGTACTTC
NA	TRBV19	TRBD1	TRBJ1-2	CASSTVDRGPWYGYTF	TGTGCCAGTAGTACCGTTGACAGGGGACCATGGTATGGCTACACCTTC
NA	TRBV14	NA	TRBJ1-1	CASSSLGQAFF	TGTGCCAGCAGCTCCCTTGGACAGGCTTTCTTT
NA	TRBV15	TRBD1	TRBJ1-6	CATKDRNYNSPLHF	TGTGCCACCAAGGACAGGAACTATAATTCACCCCTCCACTTT
NA	TRBV5-1	TRBD1	TRBJ2-5	CASSRGSGTVSETQYF	TGCGCCAGCAGTCGAGGTTCCGGGACAGTATCCGAGACCCAGTACTTC
NA	TRBV4-3	TRBD1	TRBJ2-3	CASSQGTGRADTQYF	TGCGCCAGCAGCCAAGGGACAGGGCGGGCAGATACGCAGTATTTT
NA	TRBV9	NA	TRBJ1-1	CASNVGGSTEAFF	TGTGCCAGCAACGTAGGCGGAAGTACTGAAGCTTTCTTT
NA	TRBV9	TRBD1	TRBJ1-4	CASSAGQGNEKLFF	TGTGCCAGCAGCGCGGGACAGGGTAATGAAAAACTGTTTTTT
NA	TRBV7-9	TRBD1	TRBJ2-7	CASSFRTGFYEQYF	TGTGCCAGCAGCTTCCGGACAGGGTTCTACGAGCAGTACTTC
once	TRBV6-5	NA	TRBJ1-2	CASSFYRDNYGYTF	TGTGCCAGCAGTTTCTACAGGGATAACTATGGCTACACCTTC
NA	TRBV5-5	TRBD1	TRBJ2-7	CASSSGQGYEQYF	TGTGCCAGCAGCTCGGGACAGGGTTACGAGCAGTACTTC
NA	TRBV7-2	NA	TRBJ2-2	CASSLIPTNTGELFF	TGTGCCAGCAGCTTAATCCCCACGAACACCGGGGAGCTGTTTTTT
NA	TRBV15	NA	TRBJ2-5	CATSRETEETQYF	TGTGCCACCAGCAGAGAGACAGAAGAGACCCAGTACTTC
NA	TRBV7-2	NA	TRBJ2-5	CASSRGSFQETQYF	TGTGCCAGCAGCCGGGGGAGTTTCCAAGAGACCCAGTACTTC
NA	TRBV5-1	NA	TRBJ1-1	CASSQAASSMNTEAFF	TGCGCCAGCAGTCAGGCAGCTTCATCTATGAACACTGAAGCTTTCTTT
NA	TRBV7-2	TRBD2	TRBJ2-7	CASSPEVKRGPFSYEQYF	TGTGCCAGCAGCCCCGAGGTCAAGCGGGGGCCTTTCTCCTACGAGCAGTACTTC
NA	TRBV4-2	NA	TRBJ2-2	CASSQDEEAGELFF	TGTGCCAGCAGCCAAGATGAAGAGGCCGGGGAGCTGTTTTTT
NA	TRBV6-5	NA	TRBJ2-7	CASSYSRDISYEQYF	TGTGCCAGCAGTTACTCGAGGGACATTTCCTACGAGCAGTACTTC
NA	TRBV6-5	TRBD1	TRBJ1-1	CASSYMDRTLEAFF	TGTGCCAGCAGTTACATGGACAGGACCCTTGAAGCTTTCTTT
once	TRBV6-5	TRBD1	TRBJ1-6	CASSGDRHSPLHF	TGTGCCAGCAGTGGGGACAGGCATTCACCCCTCCACTTT
once	TRBV4-3	NA	TRBJ1-5	CASSQDYNNQPQHF	TGCGCCAGCAGCCAAGATTACAATAATCAGCCCCAGCATTTT
NA	TRBV11-2	NA	TRBJ2-7	CASSLLVRQFANEQYF	TGTGCCAGCAGCCTCCTTGTTAGACAGTTCGCCAACGAGCAGTACTTC
NA	TRBV6-1	NA	TRBJ2-1	CASSEVSRSYNEQFF	TGTGCCAGCAGTGAGGTTAGCCGCTCCTACAATGAGCAGTTCTTC
once	TRBV5-6	TRBD1	TRBJ1-1	CASSSNPGGTEAFF	TGTGCCAGCAGCTCTAATCCAGGGGGCACTGAAGCTTTCTTT
NA	TRBV10-3	TRBD1	TRBJ1-5	CAISESGQANQPQHF	TGTGCCATCAGTGAGTCAGGACAGGCAAATCAGCCCCAGCATTTT
NA	TRBV5-4	NA	TRBJ2-3	CASSLVGVGDTQYF	TGTGCCAGCAGCTTAGTCGGGGTGGGGGATACGCAGTATTTT
once	TRBV15	TRBD2	TRBJ2-7	CATSLERTSSYEQYF	TGTGCCACCAGCCTTGAGCGGACTAGCTCCTACGAGCAGTACTTC
NA	TRBV6-4	TRBD2	TRBJ2-3	CASSDSGGGAADTQYF	TGTGCCAGCAGTGACTCTGGCGGGGGAGCAGCCGATACGCAGTATTTT
NA	TRBV19	TRBD1	TRBJ1-3	CASSTRQGNGNTIYF	TGTGCCAGTAGTACCCGACAGGGGAATGGAAACACCATATATTTT
NA	TRBV7-9	NA	TRBJ2-3	CASNRRDTQYF	TGTGCCAGCAACAGGAGAGATACGCAGTATTTT
once	TRBV2	NA	TRBJ2-2	CASNRRTGELFF	TGTGCCAGCAATCGGAGGACCGGGGAGCTGTTTTTT
NA	TRBV2	NA	TRBJ2-3	CASTGTDTQYF	TGTGCCAGCACGGGCACAGATACGCAGTATTTT
NA	TRBV4-1	TRBD1	TRBJ2-7	CASSHTGQGVNEQYF	TGCGCCAGCAGCCATACGGGACAGGGGGTAAATGAGCAGTACTTC
NA	TRBV6-5	TRBD2	TRBJ2-5	CASRAGEGLAETQYF	TGTGCCAGCAGGGCCGGGGAGGGACTAGCGGAGACCCAGTACTTC
NA	TRBV4-1	NA	TRBJ1-6	CASSDRPQGNNSPLHF	TGCGCCAGCAGCGACAGACCCCAGGGCAATAATTCACCCCTCCACTTT
NA	TRBV27	TRBD1	TRBJ1-2	CASSLTGTNYGYTF	TGTGCCAGCAGCCTGACAGGGACTAACTATGGCTACACCTTC
NA	TRBV18	NA	TRBJ1-1	CASSPGAEWNTEAFF	TGTGCCAGCTCACCAGGAGCCGAATGGAACACTGAAGCTTTCTTT
NA	TRBV5-1	TRBD1	TRBJ1-3	CASSLEGGLFGNTIYF	TGCGCCAGCAGCTTGGAAGGGGGCCTGTTTGGAAACACCATATATTTT
NA	TRBV6-6	NA	TRBJ1-4	CASSSGAEKLFF	TGTGCCAGCAGTTCCGGTGCTGAAAAACTGTTTTTT